Listed below are T cell receptor beta chains from one sample, sequenced in a study of regulatory T cells in long-lasting Graves disease. Using its own MiXCR run on the multiplex PCR reads, TCRdb lists one record per CDR3 protein. Of around 420,000 distinct CDR3 sequences listed, roughly a sixth are singletons. The source material was peripheral blood mononuclear cells (PBMCs), sampled at new diagnosis, from a patient treated with antithyroid drugs. Receptors originate from a female donor with Graves disease. CDR3s include the opening cysteine and the closing phenylalanine or tryptophan. The D gene is left open where the match is weak. The size entry is marked missing in some rows and otherwise reads once, few, many or a size class.

. TRBJ1-5 many TRBV15 CATSSRQIDQPQHF TGTGCCACCAGCAGCCGGCAGATCGATCAGCCCCAGCATTTT
TRBD2 TRBJ2-5 . TRBV5-1 CASSESPAGGPETQYF TGCGCCAGCAGCGAGAGCCCGGCGGGGGGGCCAGAGACCCAGTACTTC
TRBD1 TRBJ1-5 many TRBV19 CASVSGQNSNQPQHF TGTGCCAGCGTCTCGGGACAGAATAGCAATCAGCCCCAGCATTTT
. TRBJ2-1 . TRBV28 CASTLAGTRNEQFF TGTGCCAGCACCCTTGCCGGGACACGGAATGAGCAGTTCTTC
TRBD1 TRBJ2-1 many TRBV7-9 CASSDRGPNEQFF TGTGCCAGCAGTGACAGGGGCCCTAATGAGCAGTTCTTC
. TRBJ1-6 . TRBV2 CASSEGHNSPLHF TGTGCCAGCAGTGAGGGGCATAATTCACCCCTCCACTTT
. TRBJ2-7 many TRBV5-6 CASSRDPSYEQYF TGTGCCAGCAGCCGGGACCCCTCCTACGAGCAGTACTTC
. TRBJ2-5 many TRBV5-1 CASSNGRTQETQYF TGCGCCAGCAGCAATGGACGGACCCAAGAGACCCAGTACTTC
. TRBJ1-1 few TRBV12-3/TRBV12-4 CASSSGRFNNEAFF TGTGCCAGCAGTTCAGGCAGATTCAACAATGAAGCTTTCTTT
. TRBJ2-1 . TRBV27 CASSLAGEYNEQFF TGTGCCAGCAGTTTAGCGGGCGAATACAATGAGCAGTTCTTC
. TRBJ2-1 few TRBV6-1 CASRMGTNYNEQFF TGTGCCAGCAGAATGGGGACAAACTACAATGAGCAGTTCTTC
. TRBJ2-2 many TRBV29-1 CSVKSNTGELFF TGCAGCGTTAAATCAAACACCGGGGAGCTGTTTTTT
. TRBJ2-1 many TRBV7-9 CASSSDWRDQYNEQFF TGTGCCAGCAGCTCTGATTGGCGGGACCAATACAATGAGCAGTTCTTC
TRBD1 TRBJ2-7 few TRBV30 CAWRDRVYEQYF TGTGCCTGGAGGGACAGGGTCTACGAGCAGTACTTC
TRBD2 TRBJ2-1 . TRBV20-1 CSARPSGTSGIGGEQFF TGCAGTGCTAGACCTTCCGGGACTAGCGGGATCGGGGGTGAGCAGTTCTTC
TRBD1 TRBJ2-7 many TRBV27 CASSLRTGNYEQYF TGTGCCAGCAGTTTAAGGACAGGGAACTACGAGCAGTACTTC
. TRBJ2-5 . TRBV11-2 CASSLDVYGGQYF TGTGCCAGCAGCTTAGATGTTTACGGGGGCCAGTACTTC
TRBD1 TRBJ2-2 many TRBV6-2/TRBV6-3 CASSPRRGHHTGELFF TGTGCCAGCAGTCCCCGTAGGGGGCATCACACCGGGGAGCTGTTTTTT
. TRBJ1-6 few TRBV6-1 CASVPISSYNSPLHF TGTGCCAGCGTGCCAATATCCTCCTATAATTCACCCCTCCACTTT
. TRBJ1-1 many TRBV19 CASIGGWGTEAFF TGTGCCAGTATCGGCGGCTGGGGTACTGAAGCTTTCTTT
. TRBJ1-4 few TRBV29-1 CSVETGEELFF TGCAGCGTTGAAACGGGGGAGGAACTGTTTTTT